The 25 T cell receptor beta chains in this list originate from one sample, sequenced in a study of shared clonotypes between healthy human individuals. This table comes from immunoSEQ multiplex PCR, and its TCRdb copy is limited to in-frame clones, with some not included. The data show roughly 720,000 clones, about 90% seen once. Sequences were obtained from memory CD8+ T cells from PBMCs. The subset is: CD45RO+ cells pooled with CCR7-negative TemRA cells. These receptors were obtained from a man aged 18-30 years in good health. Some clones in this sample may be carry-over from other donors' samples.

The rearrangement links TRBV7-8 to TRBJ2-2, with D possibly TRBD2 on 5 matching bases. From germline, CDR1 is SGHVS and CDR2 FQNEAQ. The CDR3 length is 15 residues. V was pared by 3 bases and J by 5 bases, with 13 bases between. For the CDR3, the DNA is TGTGCCAGCAGCTTGGGTGGCACGGGGACCGGGGAGCTGTTTTTT. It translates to CASSLGGTGTGELFF.

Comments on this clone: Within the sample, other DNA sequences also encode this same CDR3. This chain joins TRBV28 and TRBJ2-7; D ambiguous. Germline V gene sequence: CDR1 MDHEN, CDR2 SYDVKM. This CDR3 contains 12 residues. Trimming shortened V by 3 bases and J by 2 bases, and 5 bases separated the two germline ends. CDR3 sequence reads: CASSFPAYEQYF. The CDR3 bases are TGTGCCAGCAGTTTTCCCGCCTACGAGCAGTACTTC.

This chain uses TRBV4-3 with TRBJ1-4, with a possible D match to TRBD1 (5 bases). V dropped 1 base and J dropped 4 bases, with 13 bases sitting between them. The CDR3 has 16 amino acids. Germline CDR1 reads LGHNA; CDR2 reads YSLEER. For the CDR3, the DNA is TGCGCCAGCAGCCAAGGTTGGGGGGTGATTAATGAAAAACTGTTTTTT. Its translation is CASSQGWGVINEKLFF.

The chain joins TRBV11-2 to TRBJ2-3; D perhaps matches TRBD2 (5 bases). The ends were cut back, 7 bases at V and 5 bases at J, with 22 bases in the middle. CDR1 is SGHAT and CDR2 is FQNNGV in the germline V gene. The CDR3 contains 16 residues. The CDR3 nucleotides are TGTGCCAGCAAACCCCCCCCGAGGCTAGCAGGAGATACGCAGTATTTT. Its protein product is CASKPPPRLAGDTQYF.

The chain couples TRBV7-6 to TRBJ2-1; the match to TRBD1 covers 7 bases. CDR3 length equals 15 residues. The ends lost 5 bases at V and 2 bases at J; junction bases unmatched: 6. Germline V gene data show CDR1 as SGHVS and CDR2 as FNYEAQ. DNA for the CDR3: TGTGCCAGCAGCCCCGGGGACAGTCCCTACAATGAGCAGTTCTTC. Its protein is CASSPGDSPYNEQFF.

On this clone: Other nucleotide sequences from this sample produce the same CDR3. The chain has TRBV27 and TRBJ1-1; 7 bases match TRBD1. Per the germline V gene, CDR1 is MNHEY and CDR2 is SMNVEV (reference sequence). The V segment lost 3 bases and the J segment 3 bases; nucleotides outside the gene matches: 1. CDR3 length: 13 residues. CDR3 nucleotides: TGTGCCAGCAGTTTGACAGGGTACACTGAAGCTTTCTTT. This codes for CASSLTGYTEAFF.

The CDR3 loop is CASSQETVARGYEQYF. DNA for the CDR3: TGTGCCAGCAGCCAAGAGACTGTCGCTAGGGGGTACGAGCAGTACTTC. The J gene is TRBJ2-7, the V gene TRBV14, with TRBD1 as a possible D gene (6 bases). Trimming shortened V by 0 bases and J by 4 bases, and 16 bases separated the two germline ends. The CDR3 is 16 amino acids. Germline CDR1 reads SGHDN; CDR2 reads FVKESK.

DNA for the CDR3: TGTGCCAGCAGCTTGACGACTCGGTGGGACAGTCTCTCCTACGAGCAGTACTTC. Its translation: CASSLTTRWDSLSYEQYF. The chain uses TRBV5-6 and TRBJ2-7; 7 bases align to TRBD1. This CDR3 has 18 amino acids. V gave up 1 base and J gave up 0 bases; unmatched junction bases: 13. In germline, CDR1 is SGHDT, CDR2 YYEEEE.

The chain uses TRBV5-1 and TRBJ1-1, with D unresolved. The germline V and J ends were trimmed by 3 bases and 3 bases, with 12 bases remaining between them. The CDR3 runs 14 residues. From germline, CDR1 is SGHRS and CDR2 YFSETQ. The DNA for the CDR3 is TGCGCCAGCAGCTCTTACGGTCGGGACACTGAAGCTTTCTTT. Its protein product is CASSSYGRDTEAFF.

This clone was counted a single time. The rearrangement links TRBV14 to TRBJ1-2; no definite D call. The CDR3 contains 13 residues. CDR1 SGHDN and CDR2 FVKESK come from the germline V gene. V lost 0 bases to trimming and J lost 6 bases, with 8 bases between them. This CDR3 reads CASSQDRQDGYTF. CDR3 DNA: TGTGCCAGCAGCCAAGATCGCCAGGATGGCTACACCTTC. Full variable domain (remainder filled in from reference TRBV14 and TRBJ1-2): EAGVTQFPSHSVIEKGQTVTLRCDPISGHDNLYWYRRVMGKEIKFLLHFVKESKQDESGMPNNRFLAERTGGTYSTLKVQPAELEDSGVYFCASSQDRQDGYTFGSGTRLTVV.

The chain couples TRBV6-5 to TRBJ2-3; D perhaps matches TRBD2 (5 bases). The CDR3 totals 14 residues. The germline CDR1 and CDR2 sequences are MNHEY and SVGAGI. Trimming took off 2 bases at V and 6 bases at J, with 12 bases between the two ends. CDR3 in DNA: TGTGCCAGCAGTTACCTCGTAGCGATGGATACGCAGTATTTT. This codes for CASSYLVAMDTQYF.

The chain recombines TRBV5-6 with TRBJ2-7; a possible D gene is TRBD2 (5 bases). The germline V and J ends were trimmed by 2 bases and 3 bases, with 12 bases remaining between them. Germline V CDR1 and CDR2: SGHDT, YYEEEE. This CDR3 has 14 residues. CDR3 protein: CASSFGGKNYEQYF. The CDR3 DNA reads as TGTGCCAGCAGCTTCGGAGGCAAAAACTACGAGCAGTACTTC.

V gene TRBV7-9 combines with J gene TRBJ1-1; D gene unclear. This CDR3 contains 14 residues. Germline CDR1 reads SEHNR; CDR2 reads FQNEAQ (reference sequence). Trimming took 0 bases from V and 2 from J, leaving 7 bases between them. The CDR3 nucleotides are TGTGCCAGCAGCTTAGCATACACTAACACTGAAGCTTTCTTT. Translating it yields CASSLAYTNTEAFF.

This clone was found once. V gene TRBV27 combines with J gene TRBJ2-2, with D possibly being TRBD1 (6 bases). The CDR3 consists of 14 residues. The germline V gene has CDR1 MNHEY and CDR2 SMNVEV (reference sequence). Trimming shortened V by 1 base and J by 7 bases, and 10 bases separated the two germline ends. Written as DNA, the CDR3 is TGTGCCAGCAGTTTATACAGGGTGGGCGGGGAGCTGTTTTTT. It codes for CASSLYRVGGELFF.

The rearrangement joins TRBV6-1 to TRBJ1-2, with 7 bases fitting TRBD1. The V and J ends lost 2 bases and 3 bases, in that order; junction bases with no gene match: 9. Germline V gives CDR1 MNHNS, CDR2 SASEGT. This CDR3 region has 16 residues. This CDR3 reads CASSESVVGTDYGYTF. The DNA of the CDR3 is TGTGCCAGCAGTGAAAGCGTCGTGGGGACAGACTATGGCTACACCTTC.

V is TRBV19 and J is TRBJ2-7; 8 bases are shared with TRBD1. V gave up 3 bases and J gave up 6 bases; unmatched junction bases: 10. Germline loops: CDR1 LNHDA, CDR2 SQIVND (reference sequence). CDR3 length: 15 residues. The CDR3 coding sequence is TGTGCCAGTAGTATTGGCGCAGGGGGCTTGGGCGAGCAGTACTTC. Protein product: CASSIGAGGLGEQYF.

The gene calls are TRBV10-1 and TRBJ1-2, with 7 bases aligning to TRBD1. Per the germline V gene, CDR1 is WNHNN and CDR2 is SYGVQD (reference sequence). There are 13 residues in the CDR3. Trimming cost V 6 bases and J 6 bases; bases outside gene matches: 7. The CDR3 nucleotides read TGCGCCAGCAGCCTAGACAGGGACCATGGCTACACCTTC. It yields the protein CASSLDRDHGYTF.

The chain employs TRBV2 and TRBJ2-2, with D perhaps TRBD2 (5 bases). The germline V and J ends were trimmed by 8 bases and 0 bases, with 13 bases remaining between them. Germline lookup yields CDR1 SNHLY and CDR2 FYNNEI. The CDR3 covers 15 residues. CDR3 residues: CASQEVAANTGELFF. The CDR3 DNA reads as TGTGCCAGCCAGGAGGTGGCAGCGAACACCGGGGAGCTGTTTTTT.

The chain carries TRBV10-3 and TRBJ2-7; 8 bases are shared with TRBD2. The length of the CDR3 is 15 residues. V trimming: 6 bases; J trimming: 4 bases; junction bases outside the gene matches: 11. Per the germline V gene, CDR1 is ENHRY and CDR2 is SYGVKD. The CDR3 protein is CAIRPTSVTDYEQYF. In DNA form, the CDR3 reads TGTGCCATCAGGCCGACTAGCGTAACTGATTACGAGCAGTACTTC.

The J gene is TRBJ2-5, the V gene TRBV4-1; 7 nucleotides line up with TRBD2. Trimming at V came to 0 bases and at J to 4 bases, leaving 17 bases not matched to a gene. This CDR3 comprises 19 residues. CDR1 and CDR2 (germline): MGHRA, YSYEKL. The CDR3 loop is CASSQDGRDYLPGAETQYF. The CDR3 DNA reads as TGCGCCAGCAGCCAAGATGGGAGGGACTACCTGCCCGGGGCAGAGACCCAGTACTTC.

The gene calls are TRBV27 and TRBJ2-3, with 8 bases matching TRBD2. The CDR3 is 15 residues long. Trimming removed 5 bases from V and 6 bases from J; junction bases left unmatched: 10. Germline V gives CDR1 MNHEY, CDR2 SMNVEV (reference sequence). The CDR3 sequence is CASSQGLALGDTQYF. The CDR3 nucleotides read TGTGCCAGCAGTCAAGGACTAGCTCTTGGGGATACGCAGTATTTT.

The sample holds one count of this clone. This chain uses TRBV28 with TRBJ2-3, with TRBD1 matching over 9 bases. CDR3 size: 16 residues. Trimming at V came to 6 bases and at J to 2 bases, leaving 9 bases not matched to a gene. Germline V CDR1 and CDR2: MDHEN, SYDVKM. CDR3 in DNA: TGTGCCAGCAGACTTCACAGGGGGCGAGCCACAGATACGCAGTATTTT. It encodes CASRLHRGRATDTQYF.

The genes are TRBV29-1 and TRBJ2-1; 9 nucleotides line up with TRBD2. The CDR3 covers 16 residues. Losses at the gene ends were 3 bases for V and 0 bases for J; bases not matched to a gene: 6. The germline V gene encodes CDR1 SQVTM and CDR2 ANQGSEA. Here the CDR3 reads CSVDVAGVFSYNEQFF. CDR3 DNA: TGCAGCGTTGACGTAGCGGGAGTATTCTCCTACAATGAGCAGTTCTTC.

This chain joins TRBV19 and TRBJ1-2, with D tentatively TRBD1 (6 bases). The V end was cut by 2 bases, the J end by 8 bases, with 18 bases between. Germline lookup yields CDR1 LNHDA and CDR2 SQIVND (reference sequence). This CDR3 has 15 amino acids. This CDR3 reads CASSIYTGSLWGYTF. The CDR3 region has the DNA TGTGCCAGTAGTATATATACAGGGTCGCTCTGGGGCTACACCTTC.

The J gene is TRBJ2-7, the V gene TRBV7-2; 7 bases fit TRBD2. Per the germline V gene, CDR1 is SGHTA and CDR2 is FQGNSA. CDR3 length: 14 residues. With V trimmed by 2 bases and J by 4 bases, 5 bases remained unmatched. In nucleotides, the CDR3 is TGTGCCAGCAGCTTAAGTAGTAGCGGGTACGAGCAGTACTTC. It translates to CASSLSSSGYEQYF.